Sequencing of this T cell receptor beta chain was carried out in a study of T cells in Graves' hyperthyroidism and ophthalmopathy. For the study at large: Peripheral blood was acquired at first diagnosis, ahead of any therapy whatsoever.

The study's findings and limits: Most clonotypes expanded in the thyroid (above 0.001) were also present in blood.

This clonotype was counted at least ten times. Its antigen is as yet unknown. CDR3 size: 16 residues. J lost 6 bases, V lost 0 bases, and 5 bases had no gene match. Germline loops: CDR1 LGHDT, CDR2 YNNKEL (reference sequence). Amplification yielded TCR beta CDR3 regions, with RNA transcripts as the source. During a first-round RT-PCR of the TCR CDR3, the HTBI primer set was used. From the multiplex PCR reads, TCRdb called clonotypes with MiXCR, one entry per CDR3 protein. This table holds about 160,000 distinct CDR3 sequences, about a tenth found once. Orbital computed tomography and thyroid ultrasound, together with serum TRAb and thyroxine and clinical symptoms, were used for diagnoses. The study collected blood at first hyperthyroidism diagnosis, before any ophthalmopathy symptoms arose.

The V gene is TRBV3-1, the J gene TRBJ2-1; 10 nucleotides align to TRBD2. The sequence came from a woman aged 18 to 35 with Graves' hyperthyroidism that later progressed to Graves' ophthalmopathy. Specimen: blood. CDR3 DNA sequence: TGTGCCAGCAGCCAAGATAGCGGGGGGTTACGCAATGAGCAGTTCTTC. Amino acids: CASSQDSGGLRNEQFF.